The following is a TCR beta chain sequence with its context. Antigen specificity is unknown. Germline CDR1 KGHDR, CDR2 SFDVKD. This CDR3 is 18 amino acids long. Deletions cut 6 bases from V and 1 base from J, with 20 bases between. TCRdb re-called the RT-PCR reads through MiXCR, storing one row per CDR3 protein. The profile covers roughly 290,000 distinct CDR3 sequences, with roughly 22% appearing a single time and about 10% taken by the ten largest. These data originate in a study of response to subunit inactivated influenza vaccine. Study findings and constraints: Seasonal influenza vaccination, on each occasion, was suggested by the authors to recruit few new T cells.

The rearrangement uses TRBV24-1 and TRBJ2-2, with a weak D call TRBD2 (5 bases). This sequence originates from a man between 50 and 70 years old who received an inactivated influenza vaccine. Sample: PBMCs from blood, taken 21 months after vaccination. The CDR3 loop is CATSRSRVQTKNTGELFF. For the CDR3, the DNA is TGTGCCACCAGTCGGTCCCGAGTACAGACTAAGAACACCGGGGAGCTGTTTTTT.